What follows are 18 T cell receptor beta chains derived from one specimen sequenced in a study of T cell responses to AZD1222 COVID-19 vaccine. The protocol was immunoSEQ multiplex PCR, while the TCRdb copy is restricted to in-frame clones and leaves out a portion. This table holds some 140,000 clones, 80% to 95% found once. Sequencing used peripheral blood, obtained on day 0 of AZD1222 vaccination. The receptors were sampled from an adult in good health.

For the CDR3, the DNA is TGCGCCAGCAGACAGGATAATCAGCCCCAGCATTTT. This sequence encodes CASRQDNQPQHF. V is TRBV10-2 and J is TRBJ1-5; possibly TRBD1 for D (5 bases). Deletions cut 6 bases from V and 4 bases from J, with 7 bases between. Germline V gene lookup returns CDR1 WSHSY and CDR2 SAAADI. This CDR3 is 12 amino acids long.

CDR3 sequence reads: CASSPGTGMDYGYTF. CDR3 DNA sequence: TGCGCCAGCAGCCCCGGAACAGGGATGGACTATGGCTACACCTTC. The V and J genes are TRBV5-1 and TRBJ1-2; a possible D gene is TRBD1 (6 bases). CDR1 and CDR2 (germline): SGHRS, YFSETQ. V was pared by 4 bases and J by 3 bases, with 16 bases between. There are 15 residues in the CDR3.

The chain is built from TRBV7-9 and TRBJ2-7; D perhaps matches TRBD2 (5 bases). V lost 5 bases, J lost 5 bases, and 22 bases lay in between. The CDR3 is made up of 16 amino acids. CDR1 and CDR2 (germline): SEHNR, FQNEAQ (reference sequence). Written as DNA, the CDR3 is TGTGCCAGCAGCAAAGTTGGTATCGGGATGGGTGACGAGCAGTACTTC. Its protein product is CASSKVGIGMGDEQYF. The full variable domain, rest sourced from reference TRBV7-9 and TRBJ2-7, is DTGVSQNPRHKITKRGQNVTFRCDPISEHNRLYWYRQTLGQGPEFLTYFQNEAQLEKSRLLSDRFSAERPKGSFSTLEIQRTEQGDSAMYLCASSKVGIGMGDEQYFGPGTRLTVT.

The chain has TRBV5-1 and TRBJ1-1, with D possibly TRBD1 on 6 matching bases. V lost 1 base to trimming and J lost 0 bases, with 10 bases between them. CDR1 and CDR2 from the germline V gene are SGHRS and YFSETQ. The CDR3 consists of 15 residues. Here the CDR3 reads CASSLFTGMNTEAFF. The CDR3 DNA is TGCGCCAGCAGCTTGTTTACAGGGATGAACACTGAAGCTTTCTTT.

This clone was counted once. The chain uses TRBV4-2 and TRBJ1-5; 7 bases map to TRBD1. V shed 3 bases, J shed 4 bases, and the junction held 9 bases outside the gene matches. Germline V gene data show CDR1 as LGHNA and CDR2 as YNFKEQ. This CDR3 spans 16 amino acids. For the CDR3, the DNA is TGTGCCAGCAGCCAGGAATGGGGACAGTATAATCAGCCCCAGCATTTT. It translates to CASSQEWGQYNQPQHF.

The count of this clone is one. V gene TRBV4-2 combines with J gene TRBJ2-7, with D unresolved. Per germline, CDR1 LGHNA and CDR2 YNFKEQ. CDR3 length: 16 residues. The ends were cut back, 0 bases at V and 1 base at J, with 13 bases in the middle. The CDR3 bases are TGTGCCAGCAGCCAAGATAGTCTTGGCCCATCCTACGAGCAGTACTTC. Translating gives CASSQDSLGPSYEQYF.

V and J are TRBV7-9 and TRBJ2-5; no clear D gene. The CDR3 totals 13 residues. The V gene lost 0 bases and the J gene lost 3 bases, with 5 bases spanning the gap. The germline V gene encodes CDR1 SEHNR and CDR2 FQNEAQ (reference sequence). Here the CDR3 reads CASSLAREETQYF. The CDR3 DNA reads TGTGCCAGCAGCTTAGCTAGGGAAGAGACCCAGTACTTC.

The chain has TRBV27 and TRBJ2-1; weak D call: TRBD2 (6 bases). The CDR3 is 15 amino acids. Trimming took 5 bases from V and 1 from J, leaving 12 bases between them. In germline, CDR1 is MNHEY, CDR2 SMNVEV (reference sequence). This chain's CDR3 is CASSRPGLSYNEQFF. Here the CDR3 DNA reads TGTGCCAGCAGTCGCCCGGGACTGTCCTACAATGAGCAGTTCTTC.

The chain recombines TRBV19 with TRBJ1-5, with TRBD1 identical over 8 bases. The CDR3 sequence is 19 residues long. Germline V lookup: CDR1 LNHDA, CDR2 SQIVND (reference sequence). Trimming took 5 bases from V and 1 from J; bases not matched to a gene: 16. In DNA form, the CDR3 reads TGTGCCAGTAGTCTCTCCCGGCGGACAGGGAGGGGAAGCAATCAGCCCCAGCATTTT. This codes for CASSLSRRTGRGSNQPQHF.

The chain joins TRBV27 to TRBJ1-1, with D tentatively TRBD1 (6 bases). Trimming took 6 bases from V and 4 from J, leaving 9 bases between them. This CDR3 contains 12 residues. Germline V gene sequence: CDR1 MNHEY, CDR2 SMNVEV (reference sequence). The CDR3 is CASRTGITEAFF. CDR3 bases: TGTGCCAGCAGAACAGGGATCACTGAAGCTTTCTTT.

The rearrangement uses TRBV19 and TRBJ1-5; no clear D gene. The germline CDR1 and CDR2 sequences are LNHDA and SQIVND (reference sequence). V was shortened by 4 bases and J by 4 bases, with 14 bases between the two germline ends. This CDR3 has 15 amino acids. This chain's CDR3 is CASSNPQHHNQPQHF. DNA of the CDR3: TGTGCCAGTAGTAACCCACAACATCATAATCAGCCCCAGCATTTT. The whole variable domain, filled in from reference TRBV19 and TRBJ1-5, reads DGGITQSPKYLFRKEGQNVTLSCEQNLNHDAMYWYRQDPGQGLRLIYYSQIVNDFQKGDIAEGYSVSREKKESFPLTVTSAQKNPTAFYLCASSNPQHHNQPQHFGDGTRLSIL.

This clone was found a few times. The chain uses TRBV6-6 and TRBJ1-1; TRBD1 aligns across 7 bases. The CDR3 covers 13 residues. The ends lost 8 bases at V and 8 bases at J; junction bases unmatched: 11. The germline V gene has CDR1 MNHNY and CDR2 SVGAGI (reference sequence). CDR3 nucleotide sequence: TGTGCCAGCGCAGGACAGGCCCCACCCGAAGCTTTCTTT. Amino acid sequence: CASAGQAPPEAFF.

V usage is TRBV20-1 and J usage is TRBJ2-7; 7 positions agree with TRBD2. The CDR3 is 13 amino acids. Losses at the gene ends were 3 bases for V and 3 bases for J; bases not matched to a gene: 5. CDR1 is DFQATT, CDR2 SNEGSKA, per germline (reference sequence). The CDR3 protein is CSASKGTIYEQYF. The CDR3 DNA reads as TGCAGTGCTAGTAAGGGGACTATCTACGAGCAGTACTTC.

The rearrangement uses TRBV27 and TRBJ1-6; TRBD1 is a possible D gene (6 bases). Per the germline V gene, CDR1 is MNHEY and CDR2 is SMNVEV (reference sequence). The CDR3 has 14 residues. V was pared by 7 bases and J by 8 bases, with 15 bases between. CDR3 loop: CASKTGLEDSPLHF. CDR3 nucleotide sequence: TGTGCCAGCAAAACAGGGTTGGAAGATTCACCCCTCCACTTT.

The chain's CDR3 is CASSTGADQPQHF. Here the CDR3 DNA reads TGTGCCAGCAGCACAGGGGCGGATCAGCCCCAGCATTTT. This sequence joins TRBV7-9 and TRBJ1-5, with TRBD1 matching 7 bases. Germline CDR1 reads SEHNR; CDR2 reads FQNEAQ (reference sequence). This CDR3 region has 13 residues. J lost 5 bases, V lost 5 bases, and 3 bases had no gene match.

The J gene is TRBJ2-1, the V gene TRBV7-6; D ambiguous. CDR1 and CDR2 from the germline V gene are SGHVS and FNYEAQ. Trimming pared 1 base from V and 2 bases from J, leaving 9 bases between. This CDR3 has 15 amino acids. The CDR3: CASSLEAPAYNEQFF. CDR3 coding DNA: TGTGCCAGCAGCTTAGAAGCGCCGGCCTACAATGAGCAGTTCTTC.

The V call is TRBV11-3, the J call TRBJ1-6; D call uncertain. The CDR3 consists of 13 residues. Germline V gene data show CDR1 as SGHNT and CDR2 as YENEEA. V gave up 0 bases and J gave up 11 bases, with 8 bases separating them. The CDR3 bases are TGTGCCAGCAGCTTAGAGGTTATTGCACCCCTCCACTTT. Translating it yields CASSLEVIAPLHF.

The rearrangement links TRBV4-2 to TRBJ2-2; D unclear. The CDR3 covers 12 residues. The V gene's germline CDR1 is LGHNA and CDR2 YNFKEQ. The V gene lost 3 bases and the J gene lost 6 bases, with 5 bases spanning the gap. The DNA for the CDR3 is TGTGCCAGCAGCCAGACGGCCGGGGAGCTGTTTTTT. Translation gives CASSQTAGELFF.